The rows below give T cell receptor beta chains drawn from one sample of a study of blood T cell repertoires in COVID-19. Repertoires were generated with immunoSEQ multiplex PCR, while TCRdb's copy carries only in-frame clones and drops some. The repertoire holds roughly 150,000 clones, around four fifths seen once, with more than 3% in the top ten. Sequenced sample: peripheral blood. These receptors were taken from a woman of 80 years or more with acute or convalescent COVID-19. Each CDR3 is given with its conserved first and last residue. D genes are given only for firm matches. Expanded clones are given a class, and other clones once, few, many or no size at all.

CDR3 protein	CDR3 DNA	D gene	J gene	clone size	V gene
CASSPDRGNEQFF	TGTGCCAGCAGTCCCGATCGGGGGAATGAGCAGTTCTTC	.	TRBJ2-1	once	TRBV5-5
CAISEAPDRDTEAFF	TGTGCCATCAGTGAGGCCCCGGACAGGGATACTGAAGCTTTCTTT	TRBD1	TRBJ1-1	.	TRBV10-3
CASSLNTGRGYTF	TGTGCCAGCAGCCTAAATACAGGGAGAGGCTACACCTTC	.	TRBJ1-2	few	TRBV5-6
CAWSRENQPQHF	TGTGCCTGGAGCAGGGAAAATCAGCCCCAGCATTTT	.	TRBJ1-5	.	TRBV30
CASSPRVNEQFF	TGTGCCAGCAGCCCCCGGGTCAATGAGCAGTTCTTC	.	TRBJ2-1	few	TRBV12-3/TRBV12-4
CASSFSFQGYEQYF	TGTGCCAGCAGCTTTAGTTTCCAGGGGTACGAGCAGTACTTC	.	TRBJ2-7	many	TRBV7-9
CASRLGGGYYEQYF	TGTGCCAGCAGGCTCGGGGGGGGCTACTACGAGCAGTACTTC	TRBD2	TRBJ2-7	.	TRBV5-6
CASSPPNEGVAGYTF	TGTGCCAGCTCACCACCGAACGAGGGGGTGGCTGGCTACACCTTC	.	TRBJ1-2	.	TRBV18
CATSTGSGELFF	TGTGCCACCAGTACGGGGTCCGGGGAGCTGTTTTTT	.	TRBJ2-2	few	TRBV24-1
CASSVDQTVNYGYTF	TGTGCCAGCAGCGTAGACCAGACAGTTAACTATGGCTACACCTTC	.	TRBJ1-2	.	TRBV9
CASSRPGQGYGYTF	TGTGCCAGCAGCCGACCGGGACAGGGTTATGGCTACACCTTC	TRBD1	TRBJ1-2	.	TRBV3-1/TRBV3-2
CASSRSLLNTEAFF	TGTGCCAGCAGCCGTAGCCTTCTGAACACTGAAGCTTTCTTT	.	TRBJ1-1	.	TRBV2
CASSTGQPTLGEQYF	TGTGCCAGCAGCACAGGACAGCCTACACTGGGGGAGCAGTACTTC	.	TRBJ2-7	.	TRBV7-2